This T cell receptor (beta chain) was sequenced for a study of T-cell reconstitution after alpha-beta-depleted transplantation in children. Findings and caveats of the study: Surviving recipient T cells and thymic progenitors produced the high day-60 TCRbeta diversity seen in some patients. T cells produced anew were the main source of T-cell counts and diversity one year after transplant. In patients about two months after transplant, alpha-beta T cells reportedly arose from several hundred expanded graft clones.

Note on this clonotype: Its antigen remains unidentified.

Unique molecular identifiers were incorporated into the prepared TCRbeta library. TCRdb re-called the PCR reads through MiXCR, storing one row per CDR3 protein. There are about 260,000 distinct CDR3 sequences in the sample; around 8% occur only once, and almost 6.5% lies in the top ten. Germline V gene lookup returns CDR1 MNHEY and CDR2 SMNVEV (reference sequence). The CDR3 is 15 amino acids. Deletions cut 6 bases from V and 1 base from J, with 16 bases between. The sample consisted of PBMCs, mostly from graft donor cells, taken 180 days after TCRalphabeta/CD19-depleted stem cell transplant. The clonotype originates from a male patient under 18 who had a stem cell transplant for acute lymphoblastic leukemia, so the T cells may come from the graft donor. V usage is TRBV27 and J usage is TRBJ2-7; tentatively, D is TRBD2 (6 bases). CDR3 in DNA: TGTGCCAGCAGCCCGGGACTTTTAAGATCCTACGAGCAGTACTTC. Translation: CASSPGLLRSYEQYF.